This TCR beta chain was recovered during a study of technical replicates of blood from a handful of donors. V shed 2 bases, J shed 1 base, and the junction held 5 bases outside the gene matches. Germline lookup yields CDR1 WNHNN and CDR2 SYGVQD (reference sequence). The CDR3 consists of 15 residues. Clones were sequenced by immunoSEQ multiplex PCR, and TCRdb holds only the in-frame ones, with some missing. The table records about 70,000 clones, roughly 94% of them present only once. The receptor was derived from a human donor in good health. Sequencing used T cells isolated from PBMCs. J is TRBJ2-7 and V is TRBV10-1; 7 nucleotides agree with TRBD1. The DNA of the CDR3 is TGCGCCAGCAGTGAGGGGGCAGGGGGATCCTACGAGCAGTACTTC. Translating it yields CASSEGAGGSYEQYF.